What follows are 12 T cell receptor beta chains derived from one specimen sequenced in a study of blood T cell repertoires in COVID-19. Clones were read by immunoSEQ multiplex PCR, and TCRdb kept only the in-frame ones, dropping some. The top ten clones hold less than 3% of a sample with about 180,000 clones, about 88% of them seen once. The sequencing sample was made of peripheral blood. The receptor source for this set is a woman younger than 45 with active or convalescent COVID-19.

The rearrangement links TRBV19 to TRBJ1-1, with D perhaps TRBD1 (5 bases). Between the trimmed V and J ends, which lost 6 bases and 0 bases, there was a span of 17 bases. Germline CDR1 LNHDA, CDR2 SQIVND (reference sequence). This CDR3 has 16 residues. CDR3 amino acids: CASRGIFGDLNTEAFF. The CDR3 nucleotides are TGTGCCAGTAGAGGCATATTCGGGGACTTGAACACTGAAGCTTTCTTT.

The rearrangement uses TRBV6-5 and TRBJ1-5, with D maybe TRBD1 (6 bases). Germline lookup yields CDR1 MNHEY and CDR2 SVGAGI. Trimming took 9 bases from V and 0 from J, leaving 15 bases between them. The CDR3 has 15 residues. CDR3 region: CASKQGFYSNQPQHF. The CDR3 bases are TGTGCCAGTAAACAGGGTTTCTATAGCAATCAGCCCCAGCATTTT.

The V call is TRBV13, the J call TRBJ2-5; 8 bases line up with TRBD2. The ends lost 5 bases at V and 1 base at J; junction bases unmatched: 9. The CDR3 contains 16 residues. The germline gives CDR1 PRHDT, CDR2 FYEKMQ (reference sequence). The CDR3 loop is CASSTRQRGFQETQYF. The CDR3 DNA follows: TGTGCCAGCAGCACCCGTCAGCGGGGGTTCCAAGAGACCCAGTACTTC.

The CDR3 here is CASSPPQTSGTNSYEQYF. Written as DNA, the CDR3 is TGTGCCAGCTCACCACCGCAAACTAGCGGGACCAACTCCTACGAGCAGTACTTC. This chain connects TRBV18 to TRBJ2-7, with 10 positions matching TRBD2. V trimming: 0 bases; J trimming: 0 bases; junction bases outside the gene matches: 8. The CDR3 runs to 18 residues. Germline V gene data show CDR1 as KGHSH and CDR2 as LQKENI. The variable domain in full, completed from reference TRBV18 and TRBJ2-7, reads NAGVMQNPRHLVRRRGQEARLRCSPMKGHSHVYWYRQLPEEGLKFMVYLQKENIIDESGMPKERFSAEFPKEGPSILRIQQVVRGDSAAYFCASSPPQTSGTNSYEQYFGPGTRLTVT.

This clone was counted between two and nine times. The gene calls are TRBV12-3 or TRBV12-4 and TRBJ1-2; D is perhaps TRBD1 (6 bases). The CDR3 has 13 amino acids. The germline V and J ends were trimmed by 3 bases and 6 bases, with 11 bases remaining between them. The DNA of the CDR3 is TGTGCCAGCAGTTTCAGGGGTAGGGATGGCTACACCTTC. Amino acids: CASSFRGRDGYTF.

The CDR3 sequence is CASSEIPNTGELFF. DNA of the CDR3: TGTGCCAGTAGCGAGATTCCGAACACCGGGGAGCTGTTTTTT. The chain joins TRBV19 to TRBJ2-2; D not certain. Germline loops: CDR1 LNHDA, CDR2 SQIVND (reference sequence). This CDR3 region has 14 residues. V gave up 6 bases and J gave up 0 bases, with 8 bases separating them.

The rearrangement joins TRBV13 to TRBJ1-3; no firm D call. CDR3 length: 14 amino acids. Germline CDR1 and CDR2: PRHDT and FYEKMQ (reference sequence). V was clipped by 2 bases and J by 0 bases, with 5 bases between them. This chain's CDR3 is CASSLSLSGNTIYF. The CDR3 region has the DNA TGTGCCAGCAGCTTAAGCCTCTCTGGAAACACCATATATTTT. Looking up the rest from reference TRBV13 and TRBJ1-3 gives the full variable domain: AAGVIQSPRHLIKEKRETATLKCYPIPRHDTVYWYQQGPGQDPQFLISFYEKMQSDKGSIPDRFSAQQFSDYHSELNMSSLELGDSALYFCASSLSLSGNTIYFGEGSWLTVV.

The chain recombines TRBV11-2 with TRBJ1-2, with D tentatively TRBD1 (6 bases). V dropped 5 bases and J dropped 2 bases, with 18 bases sitting between them. This CDR3 comprises 16 residues. Germline V gene data show CDR1 as SGHAT and CDR2 as FQNNGV. CDR3 sequence reads: CASSPSSTGPNYGYTF. In DNA form, the CDR3 reads TGTGCCAGCAGCCCCTCCTCGACAGGTCCGAACTATGGCTACACCTTC.

This clone was counted a single time. The CDR3 DNA reads TGTGCCAGCAGCCAAAGCACACTATCCTTCTATGGCTACACCTTC. It specifies CASSQSTLSFYGYTF. This chain uses TRBV3-1 (or the pseudogene TRBV3-2) with TRBJ1-2, with D hard to call. The V gene's germline CDR1 is LGHDT and CDR2 YNNKEL (reference sequence). The CDR3 covers 15 residues. V was clipped by 2 bases and J by 4 bases, with 14 bases between them.

The genes are TRBV29-1 and TRBJ1-2; D perhaps matches TRBD1 (5 bases). The CDR3 spans 13 residues. CDR1 is SQVTM, CDR2 ANQGSEA, per germline. The V end lost 4 bases, the J end lost 4 bases, and 13 bases lay between the germline ends. CDR3 region: CSVGADRRYGYTF. CDR3 in DNA: TGCAGCGTTGGGGCCGACAGACGCTATGGCTACACCTTC.

The chain employs TRBV27 and TRBJ2-1; a possible D gene is TRBD1 (6 bases). This CDR3 is built from 14 residues. Trimming stripped 5 bases from V and 4 bases from J, with 12 bases between. From germline, CDR1 is MNHEY and CDR2 SMNVEV (reference sequence). Written as DNA, the CDR3 is TGTGCCAGCAGTCACGACAGGCTTTACAATGAGCAGTTCTTC. Residues: CASSHDRLYNEQFF.

The chain joins TRBV30 to TRBJ2-5; the match to TRBD1 covers 9 bases. The V gene end was trimmed by 3 bases and the J gene end by 5 bases; junction bases not matched to a gene: 4. Germline lookup yields CDR1 GTSNPN and CDR2 SVGIG (reference sequence). This CDR3 spans 13 amino acids. The CDR3 DNA sequence: TGTGCCTGGAGCGCAGGACAGGGGGAGACCCAGTACTTC. It codes for CAWSAGQGETQYF.